This T cell receptor (beta chain) originates from a study of cytomegalovirus exposure and HLA in healthy donors (dated 2017 in TCRdb). About the study as a whole: An earlier analysis of approximately 640 of the donors reported about 250 Gb of sequence data and some 120 million unique TCR beta sequences from about 179 million T cells. Typing coverage differed by locus: A, B, C, DRB1 and DQB1 were typed in roughly 620-630 donors, DQA1 in 500 to 550, DPA1 in some 610, and DPB1 in just under 480. The study combined high-throughput TCR immunosequencing, statistical association of individual TCRs with disease status, and machine learning to predict cytomegalovirus infection status. The later analysis used no new phenotypic data to find candidate immune exposures, relying instead on TCR beta sequences and their occurrence across donors. The study aimed to test whether cataloging public T cell receptors could reveal signatures of past pathogen exposure. Along with the approximately 600-subject first cohort, a separate validation cohort of over a hundred different subjects was used. An early release covering some 640 HLA-typed donors comprised approximately 300 gigabases of sequencing data and 65 million to 100 million unique TCR sequences. In a later analysis, previously published TCR beta repertoires from 666 donors were re-analyzed and high-resolution HLA genotyping was added so that TCR occurrence patterns could be studied. The study profiled the T cell repertoires of 500 to 800 subjects by immunosequencing and related them to cytomegalovirus serostatus. In a later genetic analysis, genome-wide SNP genotypes for 398 of the 666 donors were used, and that subset was treated as a discovery cohort. Donor age, sex, ethnicity and CMV serostatus were compiled together with the repertoire data. To decide whether each TCR beta V gene segment behaved as functional or pseudogenic, an earlier analysis of several hundred of the donors relied on high-throughput TCR beta sequencing. Class I and class II HLA loci were covered by the typing at four-digit resolution. Of the 300 to 500 genotyped donors, roughly 80% were placed in the genetic ancestry cluster associated with self-reported Caucasian donors. All discovery cohort repertoires had been generated on a single sequencing platform. Several DR-DQ haplotypes were handled as single units for association and clustering because linkage in the cohort was strong. Across approximately 400 genotyped donors of the cohort, an average of roughly 250,000 unique TCR beta nucleotide sequences per donor were sequenced, and approximately 17% of those sequences were non-productive. Study-level results and caveats: In a later analysis, several top co-occurrence clusters were reported to appear linked to parvovirus B19, influenza, CMV and Epstein-Barr virus. Because counts were too low, about 18 rarely observed V segments, including chromosome 9 orphons, were excluded from the earlier analysis of 587 of the donors. Roughly uniform sequencing depth across donors was assumed in presence/absence analyses, although this assumption may not hold. For the cohort, immune exposure information was limited to CMV serostatus. In a later analysis, most CMV-associated TCR beta chains were found to appear HLA-restricted, with HLA associations seemingly driven largely by CMV exposure. Some IMGT-functional V segments, including TRBV6-2 and TRBV6-3, could not be told apart with the 87-base-pair reads, so those segments were excluded. Broadly in line with IMGT annotations, most TCR beta V segments showed up in productive rearrangements about 87% or about 30% of the time in an earlier analysis of several hundred of the donors. Only TCR beta chains were sequenced in this cohort, and the absence of alpha or paired-chain data limited detectable features. A later analysis associated some 17,000 TCR beta sequences with specific HLA alleles at a false discovery rate of 0.05. The classifier was reported to diagnose cytomegalovirus status with high specificity and sensitivity in both the original and validation cohorts. Most TCR sequences were seen in very few donors, while some public TCRs were found in many individuals. A later analysis found that HLA-associated TCR beta chains were more clonally expanded and had lower generation probabilities than equally common non-associated chains. A cluster of highly shared sequence variants was judged likely to be a technical artifact of the sequencing pipeline. The authors suggested that the approach could potentially be generalized to other disease states and immunological phenotypes. A few of the identified cytomegalovirus-associated TCR beta chains were confirmed in vitro to be specific for cytomegalovirus antigens. Correlated functional status among segregating V segments might reflect linkage disequilibrium, but an unknown experimental factor could not be ruled out. A later genetic analysis reported fewer N-insertions in productive TCRs among donors in an Asian-associated ancestry cluster than the roughly 650-donor mean. A further reported finding was that TCR beta sequences accurately predicted the HLA-A and HLA-B alleles for most subjects in the first cohort. A total of around 150 TCR beta chains were listed by the study as associated with cytomegalovirus. V-gene and J-gene trimming of TCR beta chains was associated with a missense DCLRE1C variant in a later genetic analysis, and the association was replicated in an independent cohort. Because HLA typing was missing for some donors at each locus, association tests included only the typed subset. According to a later analysis, TCR association rates differed among HLA loci, with DRB1 alleles showing the most associated TCRs and HLA-C alleles showing the fewest. Strong co-occurrence of HLA alleles, especially DR and DQ, made assigning TCR associations to individual alleles difficult.

Libraries were constructed by the immunoSEQ multiplex PCR assay. For the multiplex PCR, a mixture combining 60 forward primers for TCR Vbeta segments and 13 reverse primers for TCR Jbeta segments was used. The CDR3 region of rearranged TCR beta genes was amplified from genomic DNA with a multiplex PCR assay. On the Illumina HiSeq System, the amplified TCR beta libraries were sequenced as 87-base-pair reads. Processing in the source paper ran as follows. Across the roughly 670 repertoires, a later analysis counted approximately 75 million unique TCR beta chains, 9.5 million to 12 million of which were shared by at least two donors. Raw reads were error-corrected and collapsed into unique sequences with a nearest-neighbor algorithm that merged closely related sequences to remove PCR and sequencing errors. V, D and J gene segments were assigned by aligning CDR3 sequences to IMGT reference sequences. Each retained sequence needed at least a six-nucleotide match to both a V gene segment and a J gene segment. A rearrangement was called productive if the CDR3 had no stop codons and remained in frame with V and J, and every other rearrangement was called non-productive. CDR3 was defined according to IMGT convention as the region running from the second conserved V-encoded cysteine to the conserved J-encoded phenylalanine. The earlier analysis of about 610 of the donors excluded any sequence lacking an unambiguous match to a single V gene segment. In an earlier analysis of 587 of the donors, V segments were called functional above 56.7% productive rearrangements and were called segregating when the between-donor standard deviation exceeded 5%. A statistical classification framework was developed to diagnose cytomegalovirus status using the catalog of TCR beta chain sequences. A later analysis assigned V and J genes by comparing TCR nucleotide sequences with IMGT/GENE-DB human TR gene sequences. The TCRdist pipeline was used in a later analysis to assign CDR3 sequences and most-parsimonious VDJ recombination scenarios. In a later analysis, each TCR beta chain was defined by its CDR3 amino acid sequence together with its V-gene family, and reads without a unique V-gene family were excluded. A later analysis removed several hundred highly shared, low-generation-probability nucleotide sequences to deal with suspected cross-contamination and a sequencing artifact. In a later analysis, a clonal expansion index was calculated for each public chain from normalized within-repertoire ranks of inferred template counts. In a later analysis, generation probabilities were computed using a VDJ recombination model fitted to out-of-frame rearrangements, and the results were checked against IGoR. In a later analysis, hypergeometric tests were used to score TCR-TCR, TCR-HLA and TCR-CMV co-occurrence, with a repertoire-size bias correction applied to TCR pairs. To estimate false discovery rates, a later analysis permuted the HLA or CMV assignments 20 times. In a later analysis, co-occurring TCRs were grouped using DBSCAN, and TCRdist sequence similarity was added for clustering within HLA-allele-positive subsets. Co-occurrence clustering excluded repertoires with fewer than 30,000 or more than 120,000 public chains, plus five with anomalous nucleotide sharing. TCRdb limited this immuneACCESS table to in-frame rearrangements with V and J called. A share of clones is missing; checked studies link under half to unresolved V genes, and the rest is unexplained. V and J calls and clone size come straight from that table; D and trimming were deduced from the DNA. Present in this sample are roughly 200,000 clones, 65% to 85% of which were seen just once. Together, the top ten hold 1.5% to 2% of the sample.

To note about this clone: This receptor's antigen is unknown. No quality values exist for individual bases; no much larger clone is one base distant.

From the cysteine up to the phenylalanine, the CDR3 has a length of 14 residues. Left in the record is the CDR3 DNA by itself, 42 bases read in frame from the first base. The junction carries 10 bases between V and J, which are trimmed by 4 bases and 2 bases respectively. The CDR1 and CDR2 encoded by the germline V gene are ENHRY and SYGVKD. The cohort consisted of some 730 healthy bone marrow donors. Cohort members were all nominally healthy when sampled, although unrecorded immune exposures were likely present. The donor tested CMV seropositive, placing the donor among the 310 or so seropositive members of the cohort. A peripheral blood sample was provided by each donor, and peripheral blood mononuclear cells were used for TCR beta sequencing. Genomic DNA extraction from the blood cell samples was performed with the Qiagen DNeasy Blood Extraction Kit.

The chain couples TRBV10-3 to TRBJ2-3; TRBD2 could be the D gene, as 6 bases match. Sequenced sample: PBMCs. The origin of this receptor is a man aged 40-55 years in good health and CMV-seropositive. The nucleotides are TGTGCCATCAGTGCGGCTAGCGCCACAGATACGCAGTATTTT. The encoded protein is CAISAASATDTQYF.